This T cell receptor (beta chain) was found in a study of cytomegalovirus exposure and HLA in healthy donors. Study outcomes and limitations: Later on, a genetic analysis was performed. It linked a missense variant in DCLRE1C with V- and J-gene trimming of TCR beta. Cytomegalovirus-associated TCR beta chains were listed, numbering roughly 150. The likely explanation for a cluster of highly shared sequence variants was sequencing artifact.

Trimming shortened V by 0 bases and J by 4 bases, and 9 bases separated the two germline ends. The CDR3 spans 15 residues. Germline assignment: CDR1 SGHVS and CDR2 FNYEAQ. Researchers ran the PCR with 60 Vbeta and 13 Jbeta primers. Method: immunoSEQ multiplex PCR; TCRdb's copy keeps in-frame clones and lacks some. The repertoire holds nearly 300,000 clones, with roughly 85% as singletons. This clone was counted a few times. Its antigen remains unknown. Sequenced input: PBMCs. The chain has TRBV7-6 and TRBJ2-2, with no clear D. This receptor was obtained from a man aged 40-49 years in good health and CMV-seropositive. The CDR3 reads CASSLADITTGELFF. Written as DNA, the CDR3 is TGTGCCAGCAGCTTAGCAGACATAACCACCGGGGAGCTGTTTTTT.